This TCR beta chain was documented in a study of OX40 agonist ivuxolimab in advanced cancers. As for the study in general: Partial responses were observed in three patients, of whom one had hepatocellular carcinoma and two had cutaneous melanoma. Study-wide results and caveats: Among the lowest levels of clonal expansion were found in partial responders at 0.1-3.0 mg/kg.

The method was immunoSEQ multiplex PCR; TCRdb's version includes in-frame clones alone and lacks a portion of them. The profile shows about 80,000 clones, more than 75% of them singletons. Patients were excluded for autoimmune disease history or systemic immunosuppression. The length of the CDR3 is 15 residues. CDR1 is MNHEY, CDR2 SVGAGI, per germline. With 2 bases removed from V and 5 bases from J, the gap between germline ends came to 13 bases. This clone has only one observation. Its antigen is undetermined. The TCR was taken from an adult with an advanced solid tumor such as melanoma, head and neck, liver or kidney cancer. The chain uses TRBV6-5 and TRBJ2-1, with D perhaps matching TRBD1 (6 bases). The sample was CD4+ or CD8+ T cells sorted from blood, taken in a trial of the OX40 agonist ivuxolimab. DNA of the CDR3: TGTGCCAGCAGTTACAGGGGGAGCCAGGACAATGAGCAGTTCTTC. It yields the protein CASSYRGSQDNEQFF.